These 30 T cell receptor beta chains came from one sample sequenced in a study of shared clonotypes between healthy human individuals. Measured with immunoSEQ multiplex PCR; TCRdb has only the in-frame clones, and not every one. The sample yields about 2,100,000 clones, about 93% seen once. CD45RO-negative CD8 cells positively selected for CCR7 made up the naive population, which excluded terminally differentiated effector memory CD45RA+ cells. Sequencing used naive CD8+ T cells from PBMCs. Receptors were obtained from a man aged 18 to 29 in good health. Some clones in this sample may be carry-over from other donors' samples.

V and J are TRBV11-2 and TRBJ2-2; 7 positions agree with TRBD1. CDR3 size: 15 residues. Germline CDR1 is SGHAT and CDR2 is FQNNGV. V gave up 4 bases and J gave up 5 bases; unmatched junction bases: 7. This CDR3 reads CASSSRDRGTGELFF. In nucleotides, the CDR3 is TGTGCCAGCAGCTCCCGGGACAGAGGAACCGGGGAGCTGTTTTTT.

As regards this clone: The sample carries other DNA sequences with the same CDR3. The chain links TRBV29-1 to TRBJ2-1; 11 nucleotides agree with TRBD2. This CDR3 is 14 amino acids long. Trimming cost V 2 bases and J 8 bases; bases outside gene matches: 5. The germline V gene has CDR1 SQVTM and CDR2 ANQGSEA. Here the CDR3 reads CSVETSGSLHEQFF. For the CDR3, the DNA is TGCAGCGTTGAAACTAGCGGGAGTCTCCATGAGCAGTTCTTC.

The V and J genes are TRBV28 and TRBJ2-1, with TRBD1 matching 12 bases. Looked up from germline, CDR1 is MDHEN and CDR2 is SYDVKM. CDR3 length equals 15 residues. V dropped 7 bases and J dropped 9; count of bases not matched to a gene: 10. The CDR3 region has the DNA TGTGCCAGCAACAAACCGGGACAGGGGGCAGGTGAGCAGTTCTTC. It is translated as CASNKPGQGAGEQFF. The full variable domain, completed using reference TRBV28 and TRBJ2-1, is DVKVTQSSRYLVKRTGEKVFLECVQDMDHENMFWYRQDPGLGLRLIYFSYDVKMKEKGDIPEGYSVSREKKERFSLILESASTNQTSMYLCASNKPGQGAGEQFFGPGTRLTVL.

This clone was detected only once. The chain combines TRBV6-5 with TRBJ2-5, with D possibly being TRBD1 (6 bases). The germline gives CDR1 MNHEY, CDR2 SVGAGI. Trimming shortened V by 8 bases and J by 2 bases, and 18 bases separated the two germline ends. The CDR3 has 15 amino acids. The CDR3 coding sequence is TGTGCCAGCCGGAACAGGGTGGGTCGGCAAGAGACCCAGTACTTC. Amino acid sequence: CASRNRVGRQETQYF.

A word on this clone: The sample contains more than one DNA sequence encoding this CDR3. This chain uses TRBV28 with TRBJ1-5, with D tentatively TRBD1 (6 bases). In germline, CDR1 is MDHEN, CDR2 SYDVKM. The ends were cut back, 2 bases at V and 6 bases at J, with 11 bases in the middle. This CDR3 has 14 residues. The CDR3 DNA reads TGTGCCAGCAGTTTAAGGGGGGTGAGTCAGCCCCAGCATTTT. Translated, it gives CASSLRGVSQPQHF. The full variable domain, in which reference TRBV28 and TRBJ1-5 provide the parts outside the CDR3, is DVKVTQSSRYLVKRTGEKVFLECVQDMDHENMFWYRQDPGLGLRLIYFSYDVKMKEKGDIPEGYSVSREKKERFSLILESASTNQTSMYLCASSLRGVSQPQHFGDGTRLSIL.

DNA for the CDR3: TGTGCCAGCAGCTCCCTGGGGGGGGCAGTCCCAGATACGCAGTATTTT. Protein product: CASSSLGGAVPDTQYF. The gene calls are TRBV7-9 and TRBJ2-3; a possible D gene is TRBD2 (7 bases). The CDR3 runs 16 residues. V was cut by 4 bases and J by 4 bases, with 18 bases left in between. Germline V lookup: CDR1 SEHNR, CDR2 FQNEAQ (reference sequence).

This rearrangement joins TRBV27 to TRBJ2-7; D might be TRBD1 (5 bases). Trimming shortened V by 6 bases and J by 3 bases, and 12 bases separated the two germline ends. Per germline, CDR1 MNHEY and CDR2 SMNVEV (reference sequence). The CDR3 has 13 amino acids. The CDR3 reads CASRTRVDYEQYF. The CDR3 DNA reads TGTGCCAGCAGGACCAGGGTTGACTACGAGCAGTACTTC.

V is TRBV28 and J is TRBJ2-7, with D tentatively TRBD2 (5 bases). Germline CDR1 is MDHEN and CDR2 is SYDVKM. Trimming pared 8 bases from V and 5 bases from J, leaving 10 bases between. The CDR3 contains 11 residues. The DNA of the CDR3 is TGTGCCAGCGGGAGCGGAAACGAGCAGTACTTC. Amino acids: CASGSGNEQYF.

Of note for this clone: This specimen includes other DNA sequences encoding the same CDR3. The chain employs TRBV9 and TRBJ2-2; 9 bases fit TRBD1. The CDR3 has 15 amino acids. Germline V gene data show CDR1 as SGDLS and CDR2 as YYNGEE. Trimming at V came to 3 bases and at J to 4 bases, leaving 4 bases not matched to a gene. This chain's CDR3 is CASSARQGGTGELFF. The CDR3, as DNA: TGTGCCAGCAGCGCCCGACAGGGGGGCACCGGGGAGCTGTTTTTT.

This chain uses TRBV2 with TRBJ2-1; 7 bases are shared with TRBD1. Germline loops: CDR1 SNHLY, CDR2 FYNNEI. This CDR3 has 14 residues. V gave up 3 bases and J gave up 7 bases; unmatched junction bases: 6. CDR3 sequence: CASSDVTGLNEQFF. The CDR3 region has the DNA TGTGCCAGCAGTGATGTGACAGGGTTAAATGAGCAGTTCTTC.

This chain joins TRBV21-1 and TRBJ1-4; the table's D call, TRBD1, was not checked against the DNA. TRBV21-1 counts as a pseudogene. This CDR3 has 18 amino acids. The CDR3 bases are TGTGCCAGCAGCAATGTTTACAGGGGGCAACTTTTCGGTGAAAAACTGTTTTTT. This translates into CASSNVYRGQLFGEKLFF.

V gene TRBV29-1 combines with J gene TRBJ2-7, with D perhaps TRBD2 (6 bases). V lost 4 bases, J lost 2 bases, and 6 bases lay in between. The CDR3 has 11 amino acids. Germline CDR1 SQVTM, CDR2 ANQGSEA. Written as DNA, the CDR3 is TGCAGCGTTGCGGGGGCCTACGAGCAGTACTTC. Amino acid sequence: CSVAGAYEQYF.

The CDR3 nucleotides are TGCGCCAGCAGCCAAGATGACGAGGTAACAGTGCACAATGAGCAGTTCTTC. The encoded protein is CASSQDDEVTVHNEQFF. The rearrangement uses TRBV4-3 and TRBJ2-1; D ambiguous. The CDR3 is 17 amino acids. V gave up 0 bases and J gave up 5 bases, with 17 bases separating them. Looked up from germline, CDR1 is LGHNA and CDR2 is YSLEER.

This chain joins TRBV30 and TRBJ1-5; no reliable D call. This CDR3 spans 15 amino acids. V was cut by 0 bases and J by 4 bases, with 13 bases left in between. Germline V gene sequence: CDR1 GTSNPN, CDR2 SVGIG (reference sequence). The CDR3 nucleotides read TGTGCCTGGAGTGTACTGGGGTTAAAGAATCAGCCCCAGCATTTT. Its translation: CAWSVLGLKNQPQHF.

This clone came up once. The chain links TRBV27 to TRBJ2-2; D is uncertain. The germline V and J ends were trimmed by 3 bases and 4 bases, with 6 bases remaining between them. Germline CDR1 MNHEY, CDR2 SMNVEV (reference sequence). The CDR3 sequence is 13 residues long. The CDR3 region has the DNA TGTGCCAGCAGTTTGAAGAGCACCGGGGAGCTGTTTTTT. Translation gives CASSLKSTGELFF.

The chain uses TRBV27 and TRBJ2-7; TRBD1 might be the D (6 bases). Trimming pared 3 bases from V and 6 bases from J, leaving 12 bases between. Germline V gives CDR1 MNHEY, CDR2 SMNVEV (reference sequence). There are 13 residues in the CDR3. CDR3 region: CASSFVDSTEQYF. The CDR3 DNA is TGTGCCAGCAGTTTCGTGGACAGCACCGAGCAGTACTTC.

CDR3 bases: TGTGCCACCAGCAGCTTTATCGGGGAGCTGTTTTTT. It codes for CATSSFIGELFF. The chain has TRBV15 and TRBJ2-2; D is ambiguous. V dropped 3 bases and J dropped 7 bases, with 6 bases sitting between them. CDR1 is LNHNV, CDR2 YYDKDF, per germline (reference sequence). This CDR3 is 12 amino acids long.

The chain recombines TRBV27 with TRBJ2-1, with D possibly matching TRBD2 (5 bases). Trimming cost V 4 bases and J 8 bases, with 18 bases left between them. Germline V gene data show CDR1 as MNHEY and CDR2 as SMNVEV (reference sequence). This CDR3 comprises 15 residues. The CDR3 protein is CASSWYFGKRDEQFF. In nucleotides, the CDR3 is TGTGCCAGCAGTTGGTATTTCGGGAAAAGGGATGAGCAGTTCTTC.

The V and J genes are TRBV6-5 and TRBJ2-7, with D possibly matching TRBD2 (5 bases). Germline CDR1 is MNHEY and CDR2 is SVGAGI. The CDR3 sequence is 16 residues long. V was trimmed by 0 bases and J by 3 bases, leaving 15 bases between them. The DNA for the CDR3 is TGTGCCAGCAGTTACTCAGTCGGGGTTCGGGGCTACGAGCAGTACTTC. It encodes CASSYSVGVRGYEQYF.

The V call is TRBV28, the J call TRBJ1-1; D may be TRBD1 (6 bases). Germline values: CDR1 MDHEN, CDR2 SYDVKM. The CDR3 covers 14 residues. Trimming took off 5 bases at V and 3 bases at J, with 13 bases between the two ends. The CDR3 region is CASSRGGGYTEAFF. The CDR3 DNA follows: TGTGCCAGCAGTCGGGGGGGCGGGTACACTGAAGCTTTCTTT.

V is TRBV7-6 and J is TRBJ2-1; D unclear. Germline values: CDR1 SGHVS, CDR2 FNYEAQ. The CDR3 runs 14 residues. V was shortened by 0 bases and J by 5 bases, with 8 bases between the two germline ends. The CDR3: CASSLAFEDNEQFF. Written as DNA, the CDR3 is TGTGCCAGCAGCTTAGCTTTTGAAGACAATGAGCAGTTCTTC.

The DNA of the CDR3 is TGTGCCAGCAGCGTAGGGACAGGGGAAGCTAACTATGGCTACACCTTC. Its translation is CASSVGTGEANYGYTF. The chain has TRBV9 and TRBJ1-2; TRBD1 matches 9 bases. This CDR3 spans 16 amino acids. Germline lookup yields CDR1 SGDLS and CDR2 YYNGEE. Trimming at V came to 0 bases and at J to 0 bases, leaving 3 bases not matched to a gene.

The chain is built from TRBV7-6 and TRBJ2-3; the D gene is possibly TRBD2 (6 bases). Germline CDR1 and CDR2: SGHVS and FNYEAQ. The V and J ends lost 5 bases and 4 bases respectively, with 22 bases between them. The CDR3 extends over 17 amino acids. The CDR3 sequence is CASSAFAPLARPDTQYF. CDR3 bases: TGTGCCAGCAGCGCATTTGCTCCACTAGCACGTCCAGATACGCAGTATTTT. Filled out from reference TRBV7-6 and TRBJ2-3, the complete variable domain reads GAGVSQSPRYKVTKRGQDVALRCDPISGHVSLYWYRQALGQGPEFLTYFNYEAQQDKSGLPNDRFSAERPEGSISTLTIQRTEQRDSAMYRCASSAFAPLARPDTQYFGPGTRLTVL.

Here the CDR3 reads CSVGATRSYNEQFF. CDR3 coding DNA: TGCAGCGTTGGCGCGACACGCTCCTACAATGAGCAGTTCTTC. V and J are TRBV29-1 and TRBJ2-1; D unclear. Germline-derived CDR1 and CDR2 are SQVTM and ANQGSEA. CDR3 length equals 14 residues. Trimming removed 4 bases from V and 0 bases from J, with 10 bases in between.

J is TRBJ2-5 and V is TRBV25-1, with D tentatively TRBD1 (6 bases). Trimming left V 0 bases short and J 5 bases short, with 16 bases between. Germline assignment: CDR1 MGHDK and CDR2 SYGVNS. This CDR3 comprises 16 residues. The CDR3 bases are TGTGCCAGCAGTGAATATCCCAGGGGTGGCGAGGAGACCCAGTACTTC. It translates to CASSEYPRGGEETQYF.

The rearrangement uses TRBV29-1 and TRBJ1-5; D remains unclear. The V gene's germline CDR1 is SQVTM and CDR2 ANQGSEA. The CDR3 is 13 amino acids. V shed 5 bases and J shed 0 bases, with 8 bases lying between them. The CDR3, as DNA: TGCAGCGTTAGGACGGATAGCAATCAGCCCCAGCATTTT. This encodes CSVRTDSNQPQHF.

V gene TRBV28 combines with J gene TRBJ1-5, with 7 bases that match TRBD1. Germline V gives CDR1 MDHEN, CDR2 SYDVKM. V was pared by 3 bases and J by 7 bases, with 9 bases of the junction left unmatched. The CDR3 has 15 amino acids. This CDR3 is CASSFKGGAWQPQHF. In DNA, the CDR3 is TGTGCCAGCAGTTTCAAAGGGGGCGCGTGGCAGCCCCAGCATTTT. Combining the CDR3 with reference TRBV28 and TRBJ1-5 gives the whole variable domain DVKVTQSSRYLVKRTGEKVFLECVQDMDHENMFWYRQDPGLGLRLIYFSYDVKMKEKGDIPEGYSVSREKKERFSLILESASTNQTSMYLCASSFKGGAWQPQHFGDGTRLSIL.

The CDR3: CASSFQMAAYGYTF. The CDR3 coding sequence is TGTGCCAGCAGCTTTCAGATGGCGGCTTATGGCTACACCTTC. The chain combines TRBV5-5 with TRBJ1-2; D not certain. V shed 2 bases and J shed 5 bases, with 13 bases lying between them. This CDR3 has 14 amino acids. CDR1 is SGHKS and CDR2 is YYEKEE in the germline V gene (reference sequence). The full variable domain, in which reference TRBV5-5 and TRBJ1-2 provide the parts outside the CDR3, is DAGVTQSPTHLIKTRGQQVTLRCSPISGHKSVSWYQQVLGQGPQFIFQYYEKEERGRGNFPDRFSARQFPNYSSELNVNALLLGDSALYLCASSFQMAAYGYTFGSGTRLTVV.

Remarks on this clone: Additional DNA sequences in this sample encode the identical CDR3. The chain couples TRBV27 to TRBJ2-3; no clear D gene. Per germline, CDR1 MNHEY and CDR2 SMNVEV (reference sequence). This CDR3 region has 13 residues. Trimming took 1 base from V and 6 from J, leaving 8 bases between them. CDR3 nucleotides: TGTGCCAGCAGTTTATACAGAGCGGATACGCAGTATTTT. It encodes CASSLYRADTQYF.

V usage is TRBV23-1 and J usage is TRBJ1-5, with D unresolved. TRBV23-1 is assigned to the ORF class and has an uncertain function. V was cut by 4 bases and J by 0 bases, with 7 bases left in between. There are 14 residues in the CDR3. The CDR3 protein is CASSRQNSNQPQHF. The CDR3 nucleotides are TGCGCCAGCAGTCGGCAGAATAGCAATCAGCCCCAGCATTTT.